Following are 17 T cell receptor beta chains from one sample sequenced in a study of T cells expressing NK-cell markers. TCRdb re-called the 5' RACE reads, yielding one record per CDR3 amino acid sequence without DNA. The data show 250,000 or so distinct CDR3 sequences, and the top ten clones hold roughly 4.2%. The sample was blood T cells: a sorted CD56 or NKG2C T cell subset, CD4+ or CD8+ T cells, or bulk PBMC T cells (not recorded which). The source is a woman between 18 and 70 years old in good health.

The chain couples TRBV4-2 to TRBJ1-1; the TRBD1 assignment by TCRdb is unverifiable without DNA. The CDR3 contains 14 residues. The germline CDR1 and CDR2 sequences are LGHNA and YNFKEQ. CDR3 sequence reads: CASSQDQGGTEAFF.

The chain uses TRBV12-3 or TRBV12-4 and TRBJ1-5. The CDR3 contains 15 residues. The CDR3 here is CASSLWAGSNQPQHF.

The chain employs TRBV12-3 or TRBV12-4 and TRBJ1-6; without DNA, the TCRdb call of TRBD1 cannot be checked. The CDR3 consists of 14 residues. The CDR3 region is CASRQGQWESPLHF.

The chain's CDR3 is CSARDLPRRDEQFF. The chain links TRBV20-1 to TRBJ2-1. CDR1 and CDR2 from the germline V gene are DFQATT and SNEGSKA (reference sequence). The CDR3 length is 14 residues.

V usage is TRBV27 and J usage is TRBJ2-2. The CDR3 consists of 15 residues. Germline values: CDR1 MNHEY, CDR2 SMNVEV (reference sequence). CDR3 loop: CASSLSDSNTGELFF.

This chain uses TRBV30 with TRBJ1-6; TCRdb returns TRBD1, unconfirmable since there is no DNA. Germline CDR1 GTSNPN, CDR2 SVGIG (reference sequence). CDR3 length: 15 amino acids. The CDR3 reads CAWSFPTGVNSPLHF.

The CDR3 region is CASSFGGQGYTGELFF. The V gene is TRBV28, the J gene TRBJ2-2; the TCRdb call, TRBD1, lacks DNA for checking. The CDR3 is 16 residues long. The V gene's germline CDR1 is MDHEN and CDR2 SYDVKM.

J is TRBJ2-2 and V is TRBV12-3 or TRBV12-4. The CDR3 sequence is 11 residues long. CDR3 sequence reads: CASSYTGELFF.

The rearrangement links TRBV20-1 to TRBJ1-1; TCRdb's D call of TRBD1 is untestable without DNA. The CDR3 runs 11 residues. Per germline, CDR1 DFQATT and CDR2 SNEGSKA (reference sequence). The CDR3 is CSAGAVGGAFF.

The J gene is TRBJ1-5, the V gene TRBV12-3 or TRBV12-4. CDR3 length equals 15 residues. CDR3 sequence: CASSLGAAISGSQHF.

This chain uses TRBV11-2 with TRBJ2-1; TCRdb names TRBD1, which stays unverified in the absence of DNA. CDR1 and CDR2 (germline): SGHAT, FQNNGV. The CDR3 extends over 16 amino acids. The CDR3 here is CASSLGGGTSYNEQFF.

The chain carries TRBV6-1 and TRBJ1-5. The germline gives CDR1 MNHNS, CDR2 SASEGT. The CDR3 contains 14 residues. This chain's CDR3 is CASSTRKGNQPQHF.

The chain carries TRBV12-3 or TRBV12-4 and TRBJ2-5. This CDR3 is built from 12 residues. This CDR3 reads CASSLGGQTQYF.

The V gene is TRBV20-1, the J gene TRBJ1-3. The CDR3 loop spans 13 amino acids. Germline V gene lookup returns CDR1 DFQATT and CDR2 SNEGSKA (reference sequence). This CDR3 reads CSARMYSGNTIYF.

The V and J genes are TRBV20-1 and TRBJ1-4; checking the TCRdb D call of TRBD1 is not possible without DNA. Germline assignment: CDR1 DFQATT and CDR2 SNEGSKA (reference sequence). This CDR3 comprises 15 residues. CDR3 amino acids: CSAALGTGGLEKLFF.

The CDR3 here is CASSGTGTGANEQFF. The chain combines TRBV5-1 with TRBJ2-1; TCRdb proposes TRBD1, but this gene call is untestable without DNA. Germline V lookup: CDR1 SGHRS, CDR2 YFSETQ. The CDR3 loop spans 15 amino acids.

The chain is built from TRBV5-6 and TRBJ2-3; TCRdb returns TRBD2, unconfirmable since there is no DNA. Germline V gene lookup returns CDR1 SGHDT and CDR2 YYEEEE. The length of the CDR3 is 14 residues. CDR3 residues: CASSLSGGSDTQYF.